These 7 T cell receptor beta chains were all obtained from the same sample, sequenced in a study of cytomegalovirus exposure and HLA in healthy donors. Clones were read by immunoSEQ multiplex PCR, and TCRdb kept only the in-frame ones, dropping some. The table shows tens of thousands of clones, with nearly 96% occurring only once. Sequenced: PBMCs. These receptor sequences come from a woman aged 18-35 years in good health and CMV-seropositive.

This clone was counted once. The chain is built from TRBV5-4 and TRBJ2-7; 8 bases are a match to TRBD2. CDR3 length equals 14 residues. Germline V lookup: CDR1 SGHNT, CDR2 YYREEE (reference sequence). V shed 4 bases, J shed 4 bases, and the junction held 7 bases outside the gene matches. The CDR3 DNA is TGTGCCAGCAGCCCCCCGGGAGGGCCTTACGAGCAGTACTTC. Translating gives CASSPPGGPYEQYF.

The chain joins TRBV6-5 to TRBJ2-1, with 11 nucleotides matching TRBD2. This CDR3 is 15 amino acids long. Germline values: CDR1 MNHEY, CDR2 SVGAGI. J lost 5 bases, V lost 5 bases, and 5 bases had no gene match. CDR3 protein: CASSPTSGTHNEQFF. Written as DNA, the CDR3 is TGTGCCAGCAGTCCGACTAGCGGGACCCACAATGAGCAGTTCTTC.

CDR3 sequence (DNA): TGTGCCAGAAGCACCAGGTCGGGGACCGGGGAGCTGTTTTTT. Protein sequence: CARSTRSGTGELFF. This sequence joins TRBV5-3 and TRBJ2-2; possible D gene TRBD2, 5 bases. TRBV5-3 is known as an ORF, though its function is uncertain. Trimming pared 4 bases from V and 5 bases from J, leaving 12 bases between. This CDR3 is 14 amino acids long.

The chain combines TRBV6-5 with TRBJ2-2; D is unclear. Germline V lookup: CDR1 MNHEY, CDR2 SVGAGI. The V end was cut by 8 bases, the J end by 4 bases, with 8 bases between. This CDR3 spans 12 amino acids. The CDR3 DNA reads TGTGCCAGCGCCCCAGGCACCGGGGAGCTGTTTTTT. The encoded protein is CASAPGTGELFF.

This rearrangement joins TRBV6-6 to TRBJ1-4; perhaps TRBD1 as D (5 bases). Trimming removed 0 bases from V and 6 bases from J, with 14 bases in between. This CDR3 has 16 residues. Germline V gives CDR1 MNHNY, CDR2 SVGAGI (reference sequence). The CDR3 DNA reads as TGTGCCAGCAGTTACTCGATGCAGGAGGGGCATGAAAAACTGTTTTTT. The encoded protein is CASSYSMQEGHEKLFF.

V is TRBV5-1 and J is TRBJ2-1; no clear D gene. The CDR3 is made up of 15 amino acids. Trimming left V 5 bases short and J 2 bases short, with 14 bases between. Germline assignment: CDR1 SGHRS and CDR2 YFSETQ. In DNA form, the CDR3 reads TGCGCCAGCAGTGGTTCGGGTCTAACCTACAATGAGCAGTTCTTC. This gives the protein CASSGSGLTYNEQFF. Full variable domain (outside the CDR3, taken from reference TRBV5-1 and TRBJ2-1): KAGVTQTPRYLIKTRGQQVTLSCSPISGHRSVSWYQQTPGQGLQFLFEYFSETQRNKGNFPGRFSGRQFSNSRSEMNVSTLELGDSALYLCASSGSGLTYNEQFFGPGTRLTVL.

The chain combines TRBV9 with TRBJ2-7, with 10 bases matching TRBD2. With 0 bases clipped from V and 2 bases from J, the junction kept 2 bases outside the gene matches. Per the germline V gene, CDR1 is SGDLS and CDR2 is YYNGEE. The CDR3 contains 15 residues. The chain's CDR3 is CASSVGLAGAYEQYF. As DNA, the CDR3 is TGTGCCAGCAGCGTAGGCCTAGCGGGGGCCTACGAGCAGTACTTC.